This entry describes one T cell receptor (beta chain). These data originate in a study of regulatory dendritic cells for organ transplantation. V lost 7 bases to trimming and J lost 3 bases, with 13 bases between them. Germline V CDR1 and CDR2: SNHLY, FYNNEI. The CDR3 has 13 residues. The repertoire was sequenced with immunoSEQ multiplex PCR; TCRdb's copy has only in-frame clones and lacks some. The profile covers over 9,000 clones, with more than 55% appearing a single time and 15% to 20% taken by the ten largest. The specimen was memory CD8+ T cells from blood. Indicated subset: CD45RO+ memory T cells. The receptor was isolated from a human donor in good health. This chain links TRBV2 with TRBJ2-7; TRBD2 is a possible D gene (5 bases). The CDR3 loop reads CASTPAALYEQYF. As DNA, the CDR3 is TGTGCCAGCACACCAGCGGCCCTCTACGAGCAGTACTTC.